The rows below give T cell receptor beta chains drawn from one sample of a study of post-analysis software for immune sequencing data. TCRdb reprocessed the PCR reads with MiXCR, giving one entry per CDR3 protein. Of 400,000 to 500,000 distinct CDR3 sequences listed, approximately 37% were seen once; the top ten hold around 8%. Material for sequencing was blood. The receptors originated from a girl under 10 years old with multiple sclerosis. The CDR3 runs from the conserved cysteine through the conserved F or W. The D gene is left open where the match is weak. Clone size appears in some rows only: once, few, many, or a class for an expanded clone.

cdr3_aa cdr3_nt v_call clone_size j_call d_call
CASSFSNYEQYF TGTGCCAGCAGTTTTTCTAACTACGAGCAGTACTTC TRBV28 few TRBJ2-7 .
CSSTGTGGYLYEDTQYF TGCAGCTCCACCGGGACAGGGGGGTATTTATATGAGGATACGCAGTATTTT TRBV29-1 few TRBJ2-3 TRBD1
CASSLPPASPQYF TGTGCCAGCAGCTTGCCTCCGGCTAGCCCGCAGTATTTT TRBV5-6 . TRBJ2-3 .
CSASQSTVRIAEQYF TGCAGTGCTAGTCAATCGACAGTCAGGATTGCCGAGCAGTACTTC TRBV20-1 once TRBJ2-7 .
CASSEVELNTEAFF TGTGCCAGCAGTGAAGTGGAACTGAACACTGAAGCTTTCTTT TRBV6-1 . TRBJ1-1 .
CACSSTLQGAPGETQYF TGTGCCTGCAGTTCGACACTACAGGGGGCGCCGGGGGAGACCCAGTACTTC TRBV6-6 . TRBJ2-5 TRBD1
CASSFIVGTSGYEQYF TGTGCCAGCAGTTTTATCGTGGGGACTAGCGGATACGAGCAGTACTTC TRBV28 . TRBJ2-7 TRBD2
CASQPGLAVQETQYF TGTGCCAGCCAACCTGGACTAGCGGTACAAGAGACCCAGTACTTC TRBV7-9 few TRBJ2-5 TRBD2
CASSLIGTGGYTF TGTGCCAGCAGCTTAATCGGCACGGGTGGCTACACCTTC TRBV7-3 few TRBJ1-2 .
CATSRDRLVDTQYF TGTGCCACCAGCAGAGATCGGCTAGTGGATACGCAGTATTTT TRBV15 . TRBJ2-3 .
CASSLTGASLDTQYF TGTGCCAGCAGTCTGACAGGGGCCTCTCTCGATACGCAGTATTTT TRBV6-1 . TRBJ2-3 TRBD1
CASSQVTRTQEQFF TGCGCCAGCAGCCAAGTCACGCGTACGCAGGAGCAGTTCTTC TRBV4-1 few TRBJ2-1 .
CASSYSQGRYEQYF TGTGCCAGCAGTTACTCACAAGGGAGATACGAGCAGTACTTC TRBV6-5 . TRBJ2-7 .
CASTVQGARNYGYTF TGTGCCAGCACCGTACAGGGGGCGCGGAACTATGGCTACACCTTC TRBV7-2 . TRBJ1-2 TRBD1